One T cell receptor beta chain is described in this entry. Its specificity is unknown. Previously, flow cytometry had revealed CD8+CD57+ cell expansion in the patients chosen for sequencing. Each of the patients presented with severe acquired aplastic anemia. These data are taken from a study of CD8+CD57+ T cells in acquired aplastic anemia. Looking at the study overall: The average for DNA from sorted CD4+ and CD8+ cells was 3.2 ug. Broader study findings: Any difference that existed in CD8+ Simpson's diversity between patients and controls was not significant. Fewer than 35 sequences, all CD8+ CDR3, were shared between patients and controls.

Profiling of TCR beta VDJ combinations and CDR3 sequences used genomic DNA as template. From the reads, TCRdb called clonotypes with MiXCR, one entry per CDR3 protein. The data contain about 120,000 distinct CDR3 sequences, under 60% of them singletons. CDR3 length equals 15 residues. From germline, CDR1 is SSHAT and CDR2 FNYEAQ (reference sequence). V was pared by 3 bases and J by 0 bases, with 10 bases between. The specimen sequenced was sorted CD4+, CD8+, or CD8+CD57+ T cells (not recorded which) from PBMCs. This chain links TRBV7-7 with TRBJ2-3; D possibly corresponds to TRBD1 (5 bases). This clonotype was obtained from a human donor with aplastic anemia. CDR3 sequence (DNA): TGTGCCAGCAGCTTGGGGCTAGGAAGCACAGATACGCAGTATTTT. The encoded protein is CASSLGLGSTDTQYF.